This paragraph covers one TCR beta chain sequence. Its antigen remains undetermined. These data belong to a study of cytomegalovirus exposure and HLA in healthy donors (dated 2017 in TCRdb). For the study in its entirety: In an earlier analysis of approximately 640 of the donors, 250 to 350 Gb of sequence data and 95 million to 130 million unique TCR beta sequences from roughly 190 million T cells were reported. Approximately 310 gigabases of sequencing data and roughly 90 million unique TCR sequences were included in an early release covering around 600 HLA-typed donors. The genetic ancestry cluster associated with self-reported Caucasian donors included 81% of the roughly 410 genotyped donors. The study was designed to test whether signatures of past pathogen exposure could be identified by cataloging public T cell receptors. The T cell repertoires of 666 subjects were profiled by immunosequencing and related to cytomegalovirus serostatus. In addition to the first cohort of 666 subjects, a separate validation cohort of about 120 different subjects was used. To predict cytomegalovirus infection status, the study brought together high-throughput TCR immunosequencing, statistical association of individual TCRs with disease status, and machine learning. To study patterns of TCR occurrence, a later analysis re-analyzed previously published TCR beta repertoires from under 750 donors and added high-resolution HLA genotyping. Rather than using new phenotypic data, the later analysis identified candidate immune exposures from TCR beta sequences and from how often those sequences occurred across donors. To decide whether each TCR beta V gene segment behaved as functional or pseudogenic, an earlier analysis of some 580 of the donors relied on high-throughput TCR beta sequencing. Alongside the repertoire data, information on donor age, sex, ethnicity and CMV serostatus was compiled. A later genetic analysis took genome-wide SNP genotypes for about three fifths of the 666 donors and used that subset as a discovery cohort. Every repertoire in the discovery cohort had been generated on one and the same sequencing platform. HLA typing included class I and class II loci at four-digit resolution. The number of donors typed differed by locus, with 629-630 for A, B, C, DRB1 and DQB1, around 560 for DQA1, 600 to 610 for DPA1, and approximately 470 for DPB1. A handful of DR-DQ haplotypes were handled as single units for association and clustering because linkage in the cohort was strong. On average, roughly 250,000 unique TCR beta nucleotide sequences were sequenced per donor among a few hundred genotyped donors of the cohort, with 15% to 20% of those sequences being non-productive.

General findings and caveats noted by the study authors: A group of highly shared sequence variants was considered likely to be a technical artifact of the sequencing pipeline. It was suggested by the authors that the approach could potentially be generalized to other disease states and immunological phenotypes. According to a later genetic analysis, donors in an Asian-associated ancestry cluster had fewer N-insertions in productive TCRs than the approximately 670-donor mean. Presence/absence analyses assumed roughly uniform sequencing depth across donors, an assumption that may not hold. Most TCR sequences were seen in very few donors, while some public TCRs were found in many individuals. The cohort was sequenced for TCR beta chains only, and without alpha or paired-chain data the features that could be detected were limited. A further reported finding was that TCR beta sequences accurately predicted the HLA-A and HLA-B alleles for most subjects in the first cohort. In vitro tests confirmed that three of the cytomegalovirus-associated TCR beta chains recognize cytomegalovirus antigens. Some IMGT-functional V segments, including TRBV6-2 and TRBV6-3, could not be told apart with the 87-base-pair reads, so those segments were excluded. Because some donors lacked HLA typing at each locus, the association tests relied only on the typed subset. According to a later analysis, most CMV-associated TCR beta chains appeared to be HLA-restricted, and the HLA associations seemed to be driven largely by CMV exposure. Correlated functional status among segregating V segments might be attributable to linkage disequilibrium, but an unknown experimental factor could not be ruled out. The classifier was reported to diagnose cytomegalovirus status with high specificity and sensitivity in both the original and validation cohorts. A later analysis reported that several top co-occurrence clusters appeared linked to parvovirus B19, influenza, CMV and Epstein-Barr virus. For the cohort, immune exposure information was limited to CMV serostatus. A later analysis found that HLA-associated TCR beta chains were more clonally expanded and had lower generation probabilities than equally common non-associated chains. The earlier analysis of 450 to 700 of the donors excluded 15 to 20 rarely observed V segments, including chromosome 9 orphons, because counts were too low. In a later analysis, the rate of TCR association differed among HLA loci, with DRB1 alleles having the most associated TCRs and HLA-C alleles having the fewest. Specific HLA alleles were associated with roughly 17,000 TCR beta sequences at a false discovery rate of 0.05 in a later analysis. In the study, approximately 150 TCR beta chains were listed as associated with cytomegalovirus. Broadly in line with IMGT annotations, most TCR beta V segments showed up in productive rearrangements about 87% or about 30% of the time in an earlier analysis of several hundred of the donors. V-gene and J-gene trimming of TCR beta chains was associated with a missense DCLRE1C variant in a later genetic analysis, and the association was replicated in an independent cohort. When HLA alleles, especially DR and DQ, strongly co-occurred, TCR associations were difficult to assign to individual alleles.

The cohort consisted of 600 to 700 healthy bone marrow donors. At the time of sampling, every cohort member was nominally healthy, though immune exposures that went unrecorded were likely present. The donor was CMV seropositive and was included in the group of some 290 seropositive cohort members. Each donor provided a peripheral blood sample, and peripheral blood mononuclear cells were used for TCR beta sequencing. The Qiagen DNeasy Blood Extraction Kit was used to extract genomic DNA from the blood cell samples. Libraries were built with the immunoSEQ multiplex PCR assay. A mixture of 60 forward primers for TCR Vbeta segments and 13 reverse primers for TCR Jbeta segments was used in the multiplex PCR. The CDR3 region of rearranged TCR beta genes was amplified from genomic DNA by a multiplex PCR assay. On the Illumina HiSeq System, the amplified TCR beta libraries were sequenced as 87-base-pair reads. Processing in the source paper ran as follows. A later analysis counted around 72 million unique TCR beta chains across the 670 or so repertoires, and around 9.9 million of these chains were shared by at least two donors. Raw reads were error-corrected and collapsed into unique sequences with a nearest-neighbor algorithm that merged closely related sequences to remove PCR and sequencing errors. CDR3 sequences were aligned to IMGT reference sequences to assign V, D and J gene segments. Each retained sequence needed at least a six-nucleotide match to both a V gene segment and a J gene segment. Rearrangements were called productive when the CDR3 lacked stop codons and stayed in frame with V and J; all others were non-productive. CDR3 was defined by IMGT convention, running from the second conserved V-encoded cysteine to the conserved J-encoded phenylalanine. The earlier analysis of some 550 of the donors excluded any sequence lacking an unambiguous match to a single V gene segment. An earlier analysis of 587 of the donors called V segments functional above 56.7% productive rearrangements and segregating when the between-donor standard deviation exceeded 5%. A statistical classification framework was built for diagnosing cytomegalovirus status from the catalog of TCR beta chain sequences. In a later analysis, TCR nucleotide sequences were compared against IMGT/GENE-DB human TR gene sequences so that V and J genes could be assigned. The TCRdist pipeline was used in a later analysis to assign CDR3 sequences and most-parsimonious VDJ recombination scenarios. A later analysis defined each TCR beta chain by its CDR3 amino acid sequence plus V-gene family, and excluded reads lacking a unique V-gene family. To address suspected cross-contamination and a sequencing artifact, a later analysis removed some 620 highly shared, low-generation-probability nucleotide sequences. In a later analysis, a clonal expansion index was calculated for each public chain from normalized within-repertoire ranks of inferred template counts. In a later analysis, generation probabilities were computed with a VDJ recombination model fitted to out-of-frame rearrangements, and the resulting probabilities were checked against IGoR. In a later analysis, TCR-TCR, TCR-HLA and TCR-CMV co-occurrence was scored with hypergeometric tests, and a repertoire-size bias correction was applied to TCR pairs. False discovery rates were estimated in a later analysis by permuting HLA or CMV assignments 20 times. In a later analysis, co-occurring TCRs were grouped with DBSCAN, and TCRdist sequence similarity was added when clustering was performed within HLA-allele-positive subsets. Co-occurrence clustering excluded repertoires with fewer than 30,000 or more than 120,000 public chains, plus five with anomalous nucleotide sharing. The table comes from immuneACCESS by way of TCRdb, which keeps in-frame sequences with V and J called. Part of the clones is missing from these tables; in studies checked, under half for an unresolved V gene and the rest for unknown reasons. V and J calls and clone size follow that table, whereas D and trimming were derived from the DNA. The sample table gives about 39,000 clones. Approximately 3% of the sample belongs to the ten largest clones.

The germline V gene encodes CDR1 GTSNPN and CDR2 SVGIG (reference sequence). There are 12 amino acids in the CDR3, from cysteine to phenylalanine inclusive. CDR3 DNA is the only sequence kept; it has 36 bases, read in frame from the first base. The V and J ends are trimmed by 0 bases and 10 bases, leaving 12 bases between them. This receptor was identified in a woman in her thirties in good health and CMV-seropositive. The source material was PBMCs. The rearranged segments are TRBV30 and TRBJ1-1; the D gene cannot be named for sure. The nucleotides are TGTGCCTGGAGTGTCGGCAGGCGGGCAGCTTTCTTT. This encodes CAWSVGRRAAFF.